The 16 T cell receptor beta chains in this list originate from one sample, sequenced in a study of blood T cell repertoires in COVID-19. Generated by immunoSEQ multiplex PCR, the TCRdb table keeps only in-frame clones and is missing some. The repertoire holds a few hundred thousand clones, with roughly 80% as singletons. Specimen: peripheral blood. The source of these receptors is a woman over 75 with COVID-19, enrolled during active disease.

The rearrangement uses TRBV5-4 and TRBJ2-2, with 9 bases identical to TRBD1. This CDR3 has 16 residues. Germline lookup yields CDR1 SGHNT and CDR2 YYREEE (reference sequence). J lost 3 bases, V lost 2 bases, and 5 bases had no gene match. The CDR3: CASSFRQGVDTGELFF. CDR3 nucleotide sequence: TGTGCCAGCAGCTTTCGACAGGGGGTCGACACCGGGGAGCTGTTTTTT. The full variable domain, in which reference TRBV5-4 and TRBJ2-2 provide the parts outside the CDR3, is ETGVTQSPTHLIKTRGQQVTLRCSSQSGHNTVSWYQQALGQGPQFIFQYYREEENGRGNFPPRFSGLQFPNYSSELNVNALELDDSALYLCASSFRQGVDTGELFFGEGSRLTVL.

This chain connects TRBV2 to TRBJ1-2; 8 nucleotides line up with TRBD1. The CDR3 is 16 residues long. The V segment lost 7 bases and the J segment 6 bases; nucleotides outside the gene matches: 16. CDR1 is SNHLY, CDR2 FYNNEI, per germline. DNA of the CDR3: TGTGCCAGCACAGGGGGCGCTGGTGCCCTGACGGATGGCTACACCTTC. It yields the protein CASTGGAGALTDGYTF.

In nucleotides, the CDR3 is TGTGCCAGCAGTTTCGGGAGAGAAAAACTGTTTTTT. Amino acids: CASSFGREKLFF. The chain uses TRBV28 and TRBJ1-4; D is ambiguous. The CDR3 covers 12 residues. The V end was cut by 3 bases, the J end by 8 bases, with 7 bases between. The germline gives CDR1 MDHEN, CDR2 SYDVKM.

This chain links TRBV5-1 with TRBJ2-2, with TRBD1 matching over 7 bases. Looked up from germline, CDR1 is SGHRS and CDR2 is YFSETQ. The length of the CDR3 is 15 residues. V shed 4 bases, J shed 3 bases, and the junction held 6 bases outside the gene matches. The DNA of the CDR3 is TGCGCCAGCAGCCTGGGACAGACCTACACCGGGGAGCTGTTTTTT. This codes for CASSLGQTYTGELFF.

A few counts support this clone. At one end, the junction sequence differs from germline, possibly due to a read error. This rearrangement joins TRBV30 to TRBJ2-7; 10 positions agree with TRBD1. CDR3 length: 14 amino acids. Germline V CDR1 and CDR2: GTSNPN, SVGIG (reference sequence). The CDR3 region has the DNA TGTGCCTGGAGTGTGACAGGGGGCTCCCACGAGCAGTACTTC. It specifies CAWSVTGGSHEQYF.

In DNA, the CDR3 is TGTGCCAGCAGTAACCTTCAGGGCGGGGAGCTGTTTTTT. Translation gives CASSNLQGGELFF. The genes are TRBV25-1 and TRBJ2-2, with D perhaps matching TRBD1 (5 bases). Germline V lookup: CDR1 MGHDK, CDR2 SYGVNS. Trimming took off 5 bases at V and 7 bases at J, with 11 bases between the two ends. The CDR3 spans 13 residues.

V is TRBV29-1 and J is TRBJ2-3; D may be TRBD2 (8 bases). CDR3 length: 15 amino acids. In germline, CDR1 is SQVTM, CDR2 ANQGSEA. Trimming stripped 6 bases from V and 0 bases from J, with 16 bases between. CDR3: CSVRGGGRSTDTQYF. The CDR3 nucleotides read TGCAGCGTGAGAGGGGGCGGGAGGAGCACAGATACGCAGTATTTT.

This clone is a singleton in its sample. This chain connects TRBV28 to TRBJ1-2; D gene uncertain. Trimming removed 6 bases from V and 3 bases from J, with 14 bases in between. The CDR3 loop spans 14 amino acids. The germline CDR1 and CDR2 sequences are MDHEN and SYDVKM. The CDR3 region is CASREGSTDYGYTF. The CDR3 DNA is TGTGCCAGCAGGGAAGGGAGTACGGACTATGGCTACACCTTC.

This rearrangement joins TRBV24-1 to TRBJ1-2; no definite D call. V was pared by 1 base and J by 3 bases, with 5 bases between. The CDR3 loop spans 13 amino acids. The germline V gene encodes CDR1 KGHDR and CDR2 SFDVKD. For the CDR3, the DNA is TGTGCCACCAGTGATTTTACAGACTATGGCTACACCTTC. Translating gives CATSDFTDYGYTF.

This chain connects TRBV20-1 to TRBJ2-1; D is ambiguous. CDR1 is DFQATT and CDR2 is SNEGSKA in the germline V gene (reference sequence). CDR3 length: 10 residues. Trimming stripped 6 bases from V and 8 bases from J, with 8 bases between. The CDR3 sequence is CSATNYEQFF. CDR3 sequence (DNA): TGCAGTGCAACGAACTATGAGCAGTTCTTC.

This clone was seen a handful of times. The V call is TRBV4-1, the J call TRBJ1-2; TRBD1 might be the D (5 bases). The germline V gene has CDR1 MGHRA and CDR2 YSYEKL. V was shortened by 1 base and J by 5 bases, with 14 bases between the two germline ends. The CDR3 runs to 15 residues. Written as DNA, the CDR3 is TGCGCCAGCAGCCAAGTGGGGCGAGCTGGGTATGGCTACACCTTC. Its protein product is CASSQVGRAGYGYTF.

The chain couples TRBV3-1 (or the pseudogene TRBV3-2) to TRBJ1-2, with D unclear. Germline values: CDR1 LGHDT, CDR2 YNNKEL (reference sequence). This CDR3 comprises 12 residues. The germline V and J ends were trimmed by 1 base and 6 bases, with 6 bases remaining between them. The CDR3 here is CASSQAPDGYTF. The CDR3 DNA follows: TGTGCCAGCAGCCAAGCCCCGGATGGCTACACCTTC.

The J gene is TRBJ1-4, the V gene TRBV6-5; D is unresolved. The V end lost 2 bases, the J end lost 0 bases, and 4 bases lay between the germline ends. Germline V gives CDR1 MNHEY, CDR2 SVGAGI. The CDR3 is 14 amino acids. CDR3 sequence: CASSYRATNEKLFF. The CDR3 DNA is TGTGCCAGCAGTTACCGGGCAACTAATGAAAAACTGTTTTTT.

The chain joins TRBV25-1 to TRBJ1-2; D possibly corresponds to TRBD1 (6 bases). The CDR3 is 15 residues long. With 5 bases removed from V and 6 bases from J, the gap between germline ends came to 19 bases. The germline gives CDR1 MGHDK, CDR2 SYGVNS. The CDR3 coding sequence is TGTGCCAGCAGTCCTTTAGGGGGTCTCGGGCATGGCTACACCTTC. It specifies CASSPLGGLGHGYTF.

This clone has more than one count but fewer than ten. CDR3 sequence reads: CATGQGSSYNSPLHF. CDR3 coding DNA: TGTGCCACCGGACAGGGAAGCTCCTATAATTCACCCCTCCACTTT. The gene calls are TRBV19 and TRBJ1-6; TRBD1 agrees at 8 bases. Germline assignment: CDR1 LNHDA and CDR2 SQIVND (reference sequence). This CDR3 contains 15 residues. With 10 bases clipped from V and 0 bases from J, the junction kept 5 bases outside the gene matches.

The chain combines TRBV3-1 (or the pseudogene TRBV3-2) with TRBJ1-6; TRBD1 agrees at 8 bases. Trimming at V came to 5 bases and at J to 13 bases, leaving 10 bases not matched to a gene. The CDR3 runs 14 residues. The germline gives CDR1 LGHDT, CDR2 YNNKEL (reference sequence). The CDR3 DNA is TGTGCCAGCAGCTTCCGGGACAGGCCCGGGCCCCTCCACTTT. Translation gives CASSFRDRPGPLHF.